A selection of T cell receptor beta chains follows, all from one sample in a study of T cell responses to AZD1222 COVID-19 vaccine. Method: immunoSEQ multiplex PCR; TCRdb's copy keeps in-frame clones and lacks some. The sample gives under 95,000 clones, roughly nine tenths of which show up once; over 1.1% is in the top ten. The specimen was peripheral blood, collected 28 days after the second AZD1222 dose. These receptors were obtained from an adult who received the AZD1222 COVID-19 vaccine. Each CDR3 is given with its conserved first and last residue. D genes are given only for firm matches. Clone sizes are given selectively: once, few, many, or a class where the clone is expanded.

CASSLAGPQYEQYF	TGCGCCAGCAGCTTGGCGGGGCCTCAATACGAGCAGTACTTC	.	TRBJ2-7	TRBV5-1	.
CASSFGGEGNTIYF	TGTGCCAGCAGTTTTGGAGGCGAAGGAAACACCATATATTTT	.	TRBJ1-3	TRBV27	.
CASSFPGQETQYF	TGTGCCAGCAGCTTTCCGGGGCAAGAGACCCAGTACTTC	.	TRBJ2-5	TRBV5-4	once
CASSPSRQDGYTF	TGTGCCAGCTCACCGAGCCGCCAGGATGGCTACACCTTC	.	TRBJ1-2	TRBV18	.
CASSLEQGWTEAFF	TGTGCCAGCAGCTTGGAGCAGGGATGGACTGAAGCTTTCTTT	.	TRBJ1-1	TRBV5-4	once
CASTRPRGSYNEQFF	TGTGCCAGCACCCGACCTCGAGGCTCCTACAATGAGCAGTTCTTC	.	TRBJ2-1	TRBV6-5	.
CASSQGRWGDMNTEAFF	TGTGCCAGCAGCCAAGGGAGGTGGGGGGACATGAACACTGAAGCTTTCTTT	.	TRBJ1-1	TRBV3-1/TRBV3-2	few
CASSYSSDRTYEQYF	TGTGCCAGCAGTTACTCGAGTGACAGGACCTACGAGCAGTACTTC	.	TRBJ2-7	TRBV6-5	.
CASSQDRARTGVFYGYTF	TGTGCCAGCAGCCAAGACCGCGCCCGGACAGGGGTTTTCTATGGCTACACCTTC	TRBD1	TRBJ1-2	TRBV3-1/TRBV3-2	.
CASSLSGTGGQNEQFF	TGTGCCAGCAGCCTAAGCGGGACGGGGGGGCAGAATGAGCAGTTCTTC	TRBD2	TRBJ2-1	TRBV4-2	.
CASSYSMENLRGGYTF	TGTGCCAGCAGTTACTCCATGGAGAACCTTAGGGGTGGCTACACCTTC	.	TRBJ1-2	TRBV6-5	.
CASSPPGWTNEKLFF	TGTGCCAGCTCACCACCCGGGTGGACTAATGAAAAACTGTTTTTT	.	TRBJ1-4	TRBV18	.
CASSQDLPSGGLAGDTQYF	TGTGCCAGCAGCCAAGATCTACCTAGCGGGGGGCTCGCGGGAGATACGCAGTATTTT	TRBD2	TRBJ2-3	TRBV3-1/TRBV3-2	.
CASSLSVPAAGYEQYF	TGTGCCAGCAGTTTATCGGTACCAGCCGCAGGGTACGAGCAGTACTTC	.	TRBJ2-7	TRBV27	.
CAWSGGRQPQHF	TGTGCCTGGAGTGGGGGACGTCAGCCCCAGCATTTT	.	TRBJ1-5	TRBV30	.
CASMEGWGYGYTF	TGTGCCAGCATGGAAGGCTGGGGCTATGGCTACACCTTC	.	TRBJ1-2	TRBV5-4	.
CASSVPRDRGHYEQYF	TGTGCCAGCAGCGTACCCCGGGACAGGGGTCACTACGAGCAGTACTTC	TRBD1	TRBJ2-7	TRBV7-8	.
CASSPRQGRTEAFF	TGTGCCAGCAGCCCGCGACAGGGGCGTACTGAAGCTTTCTTT	TRBD1	TRBJ1-1	TRBV5-6	.
CASSLGTGELFF	TGTGCCAGCAGCTTAGGGACCGGGGAGCTGTTTTTT	.	TRBJ2-2	TRBV11-1	.
CASSELLLTGLYF	TGTGCCAGCAGTGAACTTTTATTGACAGGGCTGTACTTC	TRBD1	TRBJ2-7	TRBV25-1	.
CASTPGQGAFEQYF	TGTGCCAGCACTCCGGGACAGGGGGCATTCGAGCAGTACTTC	TRBD1	TRBJ2-7	TRBV6-5	.
CASSRLGRGGPTNEKLFF	TGTGCCAGCAGCCGGTTGGGCAGGGGAGGACCAACTAATGAAAAACTGTTTTTT	.	TRBJ1-4	TRBV4-2	.
CASSFWYSENTEAFF	TGCGCCAGCAGCTTTTGGTACAGCGAAAACACTGAAGCTTTCTTT	.	TRBJ1-1	TRBV5-1	.
CASSKVPGQRSNEQFF	TGTGCCAGTAGTAAGGTTCCGGGACAGAGGAGCAATGAGCAGTTCTTC	TRBD1	TRBJ2-1	TRBV19	.
CASSFALRDTEQYF	TGTGCCAGCAGCTTCGCCCTCCGGGACACCGAGCAGTACTTC	.	TRBJ2-7	TRBV7-9	once
CASTRAVSNQPQHF	TGTGCCAGCACCCGAGCGGTGAGCAATCAGCCCCAGCATTTT	.	TRBJ1-5	TRBV5-6	.
CATSRDLGIGADTQYF	TGTGCCACCAGCAGAGATTTGGGGATAGGAGCAGATACGCAGTATTTT	.	TRBJ2-3	TRBV15	.
CASSTLEGLGSQPQHF	TGTGCCAGTAGTACCCTTGAGGGTCTCGGAAGTCAGCCCCAGCATTTT	.	TRBJ1-5	TRBV19	few
CASSHGWNEQFF	TGTGCCAGCAGCCATGGCTGGAATGAGCAGTTCTTC	.	TRBJ2-1	TRBV11-3	.
CASSQGRGPSNQPQHF	TGTGCCAGCAGCCAAGGCAGGGGCCCTAGCAATCAGCCCCAGCATTTT	.	TRBJ1-5	TRBV3-1/TRBV3-2	.
CASSLGTAGNTIYF	TGTGCCAGCTCACTCGGGACAGCTGGAAACACCATATATTTT	TRBD1	TRBJ1-3	TRBV18	.
CASSPREAESPLHF	TGTGCCAGCTCACCACGGGAAGCGGAATCACCCCTCCACTTT	.	TRBJ1-6	TRBV18	.
CATQEGSSGANVLTF	TGTGCCACCCAAGAGGGTTCCTCTGGGGCCAACGTCCTGACTTTC	.	TRBJ2-6	TRBV2	.
CASSQVAGGSTDTQYF	TGCGCCAGCAGCCAAGTAGCGGGGGGCTCCACAGATACGCAGTATTTT	TRBD2	TRBJ2-3	TRBV4-3	.
CASSLSGQIYGYTF	TGTGCCAGCAGTTTATCCGGACAGATCTATGGCTACACCTTC	.	TRBJ1-2	TRBV28	.
CASSGQGAIPNYGYTF	TGTGCCAGCAGCGGACAGGGGGCGATCCCTAACTATGGCTACACCTTC	TRBD1	TRBJ1-2	TRBV9	.
CASSVSGTSSHNEQFF	TGTGCCAGCAGTGTTTCCGGGACTAGCAGCCACAATGAGCAGTTCTTC	TRBD2	TRBJ2-1	TRBV9	.
CASSLGPGSEAFF	TGTGCCAGCAGCTTAGGCCCAGGGTCGGAAGCTTTCTTT	.	TRBJ1-1	TRBV13	.
CASSASGTGSVETQYF	TGTGCCAGCAGCGCTTCCGGGACAGGGAGCGTAGAGACCCAGTACTTC	TRBD1	TRBJ2-5	TRBV9	.
CATSDGTGGGEKLFF	TGTGCCACCAGTGATGGGACAGGGGGAGGGGAAAAACTGTTTTTT	TRBD1	TRBJ1-4	TRBV24-1	.
CASSQRAGVTEAFF	TGCGCCAGCAGCCAGAGGGCAGGGGTTACTGAAGCTTTCTTT	.	TRBJ1-1	TRBV4-1	.
CASSSMYEQYF	TGTGCCAGCAGCTCGATGTACGAGCAGTACTTC	.	TRBJ2-7	TRBV7-9	.
CASSSSGQGSNSPLHF	TGTGCCAGCAGCTCATCGGGACAGGGTTCAAATTCACCCCTCCACTTT	TRBD1	TRBJ1-6	TRBV7-9	.